This record covers a single TCR beta chain. Clones were read by immunoSEQ multiplex PCR, and TCRdb kept only the in-frame ones, dropping some. The data contain 430,000 or so clones, 85% to 90% of them singletons. Seattle enrolled patients during active infection and tracked them longitudinally. This CDR3 is built from 15 residues. The junction had 1 base not matched to a gene; V was cut back by 5 bases and J by 0 bases. Germline CDR1 is SGHVS and CDR2 is FNYEAQ. The data belong to a study of blood T cell repertoires in COVID-19. Study at large: There were acute and convalescent COVID-19 samples, and they came from the United States, Italy and Spain. In each case, the material was cDNA or gDNA derived from T cells, B-cell-depleted T cells, or PBMCs.

The rearrangement links TRBV7-6 to TRBJ1-3, with 10 bases lining up with TRBD1. This receptor was identified in a man younger than 35 with COVID-19, enrolled during active disease. What was sequenced was peripheral blood. DNA of the CDR3: TGTGCCAGCAGCGGGACAGGGGTCTCTGGAAACACCATATATTTT. Translation gives CASSGTGVSGNTIYF.